Following are 21 T cell receptor beta chains from one sample sequenced in a study of cytomegalovirus exposure and HLA in healthy donors. This PCR relied on a set of 60 Vbeta primers and 13 Jbeta primers. Using immunoSEQ multiplex PCR, the repertoire was profiled, and TCRdb retains in-frame clones only, with some absent. The data show roughly 120,000 clones, approximately 85% seen once. Sequenced material: PBMCs. The receptor source for this set is a male donor in good health and CMV-seropositive.

The genes are TRBV28 and TRBJ1-1; 10 nucleotides line up with TRBD1. The V gene's germline CDR1 is MDHEN and CDR2 SYDVKM. This CDR3 is built from 16 residues. J gave up 11 bases and V 4 bases, and 16 bases lay outside the gene matches. Here the CDR3 reads CASSSTPGQGSRWAFF. Written as DNA, the CDR3 is TGTGCCAGCAGTTCAACCCCGGGACAGGGGTCGAGATGGGCTTTCTTT.

The chain combines TRBV7-8 with TRBJ2-7; TRBD2 aligns across 8 bases. With V trimmed by 5 bases and J by 1 base, 7 bases remained unmatched. The CDR3 runs to 15 residues. The V gene's germline CDR1 is SGHVS and CDR2 FQNEAQ. The CDR3 reads CASSNQRERSYEQYF. CDR3 nucleotides: TGTGCCAGCAGCAACCAGCGGGAGAGGTCCTACGAGCAGTACTTC.

This sequence joins TRBV7-9 and TRBJ2-7; TRBD2 might be the D (6 bases). Trimming removed 8 bases at V and 0 bases at J, with 11 bases between. The CDR3 consists of 13 residues. From germline, CDR1 is SEHNR and CDR2 FQNEAQ (reference sequence). The CDR3 reads CASQRASSYEQYF. The CDR3 region has the DNA TGTGCCAGCCAGCGGGCGAGCTCCTACGAGCAGTACTTC.

Here the CDR3 DNA reads TGTGCCATACAGCGGGAGCTGGGAGAGACCCAGTACTTC. It specifies CAIQRELGETQYF. This chain uses TRBV10-3 with TRBJ2-5; TRBD2 aligns across 8 bases. Looked up from germline, CDR1 is ENHRY and CDR2 is SYGVKD. J lost 4 bases, V lost 9 bases, and 7 bases had no gene match. This CDR3 has 13 amino acids.

The rearrangement joins TRBV19 to TRBJ2-7; 8 bases fit TRBD2. CDR1 and CDR2 (germline): LNHDA, SQIVND (reference sequence). The CDR3 is 12 residues long. V was pared by 4 bases and J by 7 bases, with 3 bases of the junction left unmatched. DNA of the CDR3: TGTGCCAGTAGTACTCCGGGAGGGGAGCAGTACTTC. Its protein is CASSTPGGEQYF.

This chain joins TRBV28 and TRBJ2-1, with D unclear. Germline values: CDR1 MDHEN, CDR2 SYDVKM. Between the trimmed V and J ends, which lost 1 base and 4 bases, there was a span of 14 bases. The CDR3 is 16 amino acids. CDR3 in DNA: TGTGCCAGCAGTTTATTGGCGCGGTCCATGTACAATGAGCAGTTCTTC. It yields the protein CASSLLARSMYNEQFF. Full variable domain (rest looked up from reference TRBV28 and TRBJ2-1): DVKVTQSSRYLVKRTGEKVFLECVQDMDHENMFWYRQDPGLGLRLIYFSYDVKMKEKGDIPEGYSVSREKKERFSLILESASTNQTSMYLCASSLLARSMYNEQFFGPGTRLTVL.

This chain uses TRBV11-2 with TRBJ2-6; 7 positions match TRBD2. Germline V CDR1 and CDR2: SGHAT, FQNNGV. The junction had 3 bases not matched to a gene; V was cut back by 0 bases and J by 1 base. This CDR3 comprises 17 residues. For the CDR3, the DNA is TGTGCCAGCAGCTTAGATGGGGGGGGATCTGGGGCCAACGTCCTGACTTTC. It is translated as CASSLDGGGSGANVLTF. Full variable domain (missing parts from reference TRBV11-2 and TRBJ2-6): EAGVAQSPRYKIIEKRQSVAFWCNPISGHATLYWYQQILGQGPKLLIQFQNNGVVDDSQLPKDRFSAERLKGVDSTLKIQPAKLEDSAVYLCASSLDGGGSGANVLTFGAGSRLTVL.

Comments on this clone: Other DNA sequences in the same sample also yield this CDR3. Here the CDR3 DNA reads TGTGCCAGCACAGCAGGGGGCGCGGTCTATGGCTACACCTTC. Amino acids: CASTAGGAVYGYTF. The chain couples TRBV6-1 to TRBJ1-2; 8 positions match TRBD1. The CDR3 extends over 14 amino acids. Germline trimming cut 7 bases from V and 4 bases from J; bases unmatched to any gene: 8. The germline V gene has CDR1 MNHNS and CDR2 SASEGT.

The J gene is TRBJ2-2, the V gene TRBV7-3, with 7 bases identical to TRBD1. The V gene's germline CDR1 is SGHTA and CDR2 FQGTGA. This CDR3 spans 14 amino acids. Unmatched junction bases numbered 2, after V lost 6 bases and J lost 1 base. DNA of the CDR3: TGTGCCAGCAGGAGGGACAGGAACACCGGGGAGCTGTTTTTT. It translates to CASRRDRNTGELFF.

The rearrangement joins TRBV9 to TRBJ2-7; no clear D. With 4 bases removed from V and 6 bases from J, the gap between germline ends came to 14 bases. CDR3 length: 13 residues. Germline V lookup: CDR1 SGDLS, CDR2 YYNGEE. The CDR3 nucleotides read TGTGCCAGCAGCCCCTCAGGTACTTTCGAGCAGTACTTC. Protein: CASSPSGTFEQYF.

The chain couples TRBV7-2 to TRBJ2-2; the D is unclear. Trimming cost V 4 bases and J 4 bases, with 10 bases left between them. The CDR3 runs to 14 residues. The germline CDR1 and CDR2 sequences are SGHTA and FQGNSA. The CDR3 DNA reads TGTGCCAGCAGCTCAGATTTGGTCACCGGGGAGCTGTTTTTT. Translating it yields CASSSDLVTGELFF.

The J gene is TRBJ1-5, the V gene TRBV6-6, with D uncertain. Between the trimmed V and J ends, which lost 5 bases and 4 bases, there was a span of 12 bases. The CDR3 spans 14 residues. CDR1 and CDR2 (germline): MNHNY, SVGAGI (reference sequence). CDR3 amino acids: CASSLEEGNQPQHF. CDR3 DNA: TGTGCCAGCAGTCTCGAGGAAGGAAATCAGCCCCAGCATTTT.

This clone showed up just once. The chain employs TRBV5-1 and TRBJ2-1; 9 nucleotides agree with TRBD1. The germline gives CDR1 SGHRS, CDR2 YFSETQ. The CDR3 spans 15 residues. V lost 2 bases, J lost 8 bases, and 8 bases stayed unmatched. The CDR3, as DNA: TGCGCCAGCAGCTTTAGGGACAGGGCTATCGATGAGCAGTTCTTC. Amino acid sequence: CASSFRDRAIDEQFF.

DNA of the CDR3: TGTGCCAGCAGCGTAGAAGCCCTATCCTACGAGCAGTACTTC. Translating gives CASSVEALSYEQYF. The genes are TRBV9 and TRBJ2-5; D is unresolved. The J call may not be correct, given that the DNA end is closer to TRBJ2-7. There are 14 residues in the CDR3. Germline CDR1 SGDLS, CDR2 YYNGEE.

The J gene is TRBJ2-5, the V gene TRBV19; D is possibly TRBD2 (5 bases). This CDR3 comprises 14 residues. The ends were cut back, 3 bases at V and 4 bases at J, with 12 bases in the middle. Germline CDR1 reads LNHDA; CDR2 reads SQIVND (reference sequence). CDR3 in amino acids: CASSILAGRETQYF. The CDR3 nucleotides are TGTGCCAGTAGTATCCTGGCGGGCCGAGAGACCCAGTACTTC.

J is TRBJ1-2 and V is TRBV29-1; no definite D call. V lost 2 bases to trimming and J lost 2 bases, with 3 bases between them. The CDR3 has 11 residues. Germline CDR1 SQVTM, CDR2 ANQGSEA. CDR3 sequence reads: CSVERNYGYTF. The CDR3 nucleotides read TGCAGCGTTGAACGGAACTATGGCTACACCTTC.

The gene calls are TRBV5-1 and TRBJ2-1; D gene unclear. CDR3 length: 14 amino acids. Trimming pared 0 bases from V and 0 bases from J, leaving 4 bases between. From germline, CDR1 is SGHRS and CDR2 YFSETQ. CDR3 sequence (DNA): TGCGCCAGCAGCTTGGACGGCTCCTACAATGAGCAGTTCTTC. It yields the protein CASSLDGSYNEQFF.

V is TRBV27 and J is TRBJ1-5, with 7 bases lining up with TRBD1. V dropped 5 bases and J dropped 5; count of bases not matched to a gene: 6. CDR1 is MNHEY, CDR2 SMNVEV, per germline (reference sequence). The CDR3 length is 14 residues. CDR3 DNA: TGTGCCAGCAGTAATACAGGGGCTGATCAGCCCCAGCATTTT. This translates into CASSNTGADQPQHF.

CDR3 sequence reads: CASSFPGRAQETQYF. As DNA, the CDR3 is TGTGCCAGCAGTTTTCCGGGGAGGGCCCAAGAGACCCAGTACTTC. V and J are TRBV28 and TRBJ2-5; 7 nucleotides agree with TRBD2. V was clipped by 3 bases and J by 1 base; unmatched bases: 5. CDR1 is MDHEN, CDR2 SYDVKM, per germline. The CDR3 sequence is 15 residues long.

V usage is TRBV10-3 and J usage is TRBJ2-2; D gene ambiguous. V was shortened by 0 bases and J by 4 bases, with 12 bases between the two germline ends. The CDR3 is 16 residues long. Germline CDR1 is ENHRY and CDR2 is SYGVKD. CDR3 in amino acids: CAISESGRISTGELFF. The DNA for the CDR3 is TGTGCCATCAGTGAGTCGGGCAGGATCAGCACCGGGGAGCTGTTTTTT.

The chain is built from TRBV6-5 and TRBJ1-4; the match to TRBD1 covers 7 bases. CDR1 MNHEY and CDR2 SVGAGI come from the germline V gene. This CDR3 spans 12 amino acids. The ends lost 5 bases at V and 11 bases at J; junction bases unmatched: 5. The CDR3 coding sequence is TGTGCCAGCAGTAGGACAGGCGAGAAACTGTTTTTT. Encoded protein: CASSRTGEKLFF.